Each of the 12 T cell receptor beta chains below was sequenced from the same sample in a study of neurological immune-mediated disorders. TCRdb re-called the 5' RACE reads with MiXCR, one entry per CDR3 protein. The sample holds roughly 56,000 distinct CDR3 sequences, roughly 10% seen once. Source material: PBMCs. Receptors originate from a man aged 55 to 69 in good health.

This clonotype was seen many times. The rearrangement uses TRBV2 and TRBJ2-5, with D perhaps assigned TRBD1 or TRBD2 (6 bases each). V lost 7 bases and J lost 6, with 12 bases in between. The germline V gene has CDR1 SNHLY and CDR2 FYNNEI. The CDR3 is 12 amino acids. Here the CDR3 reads CASNGGEKTQYF. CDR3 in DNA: TGTGCCAGCAACGGGGGCGAAAAGACCCAGTACTTC.

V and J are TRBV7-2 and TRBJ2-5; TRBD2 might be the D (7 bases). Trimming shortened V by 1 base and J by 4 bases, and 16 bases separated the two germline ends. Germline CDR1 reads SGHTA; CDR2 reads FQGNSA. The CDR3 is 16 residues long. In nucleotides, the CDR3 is TGTGCCAGCAGCTTAGGGGGGGGCGGGCGAGGAGAGACCCAGTACTTC. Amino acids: CASSLGGGGRGETQYF.

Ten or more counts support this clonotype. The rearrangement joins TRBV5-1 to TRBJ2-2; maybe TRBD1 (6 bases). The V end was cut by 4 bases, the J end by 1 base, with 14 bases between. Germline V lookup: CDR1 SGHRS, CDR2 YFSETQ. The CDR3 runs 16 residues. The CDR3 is CASSTRTALNTGELFF. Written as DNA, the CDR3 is TGCGCCAGCAGCACCCGGACAGCACTGAACACCGGGGAGCTGTTTTTT.

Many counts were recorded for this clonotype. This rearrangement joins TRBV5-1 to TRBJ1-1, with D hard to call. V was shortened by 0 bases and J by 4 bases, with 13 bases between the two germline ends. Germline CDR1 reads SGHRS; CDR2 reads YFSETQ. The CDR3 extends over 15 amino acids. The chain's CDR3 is CASSLAPGETTEAFF. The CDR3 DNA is TGCGCCAGCAGCTTGGCCCCCGGGGAGACCACTGAAGCTTTCTTT.

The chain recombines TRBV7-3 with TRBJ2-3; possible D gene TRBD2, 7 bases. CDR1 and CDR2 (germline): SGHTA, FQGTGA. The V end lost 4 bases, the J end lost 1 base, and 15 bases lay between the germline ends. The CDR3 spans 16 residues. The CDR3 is CASSSHRGGGTDTQYF. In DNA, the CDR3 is TGTGCCAGCAGCTCCCATCGAGGGGGGGGCACAGATACGCAGTATTTT.

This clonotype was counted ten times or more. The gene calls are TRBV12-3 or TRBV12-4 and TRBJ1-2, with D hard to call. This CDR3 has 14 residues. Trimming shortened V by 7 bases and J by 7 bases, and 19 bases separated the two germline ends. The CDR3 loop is CASTLSLGYGGYTF. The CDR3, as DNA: TGTGCCAGCACCCTTTCCCTGGGATACGGTGGCTACACCTTC.

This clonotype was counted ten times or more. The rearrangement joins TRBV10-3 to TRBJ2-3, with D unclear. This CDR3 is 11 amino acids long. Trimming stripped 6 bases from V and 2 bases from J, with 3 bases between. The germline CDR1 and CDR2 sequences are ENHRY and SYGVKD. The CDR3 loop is CAIRYTDTQYF. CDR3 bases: TGTGCCATCAGATACACAGATACGCAGTATTTT.

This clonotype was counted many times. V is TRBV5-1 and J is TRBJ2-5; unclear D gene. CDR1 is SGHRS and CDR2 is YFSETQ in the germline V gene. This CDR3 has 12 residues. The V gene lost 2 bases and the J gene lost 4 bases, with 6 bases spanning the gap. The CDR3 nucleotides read TGCGCCAGCAGCTTTGAAGGAGAGACCCAGTACTTC. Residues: CASSFEGETQYF.

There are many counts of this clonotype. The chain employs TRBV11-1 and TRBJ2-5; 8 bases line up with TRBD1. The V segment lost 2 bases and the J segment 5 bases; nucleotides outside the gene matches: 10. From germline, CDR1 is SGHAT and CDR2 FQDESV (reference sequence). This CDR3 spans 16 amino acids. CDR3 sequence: CASSLSGGATEETQYF. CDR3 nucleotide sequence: TGTGCCAGCAGCTTATCAGGGGGCGCGACGGAGGAGACCCAGTACTTC.

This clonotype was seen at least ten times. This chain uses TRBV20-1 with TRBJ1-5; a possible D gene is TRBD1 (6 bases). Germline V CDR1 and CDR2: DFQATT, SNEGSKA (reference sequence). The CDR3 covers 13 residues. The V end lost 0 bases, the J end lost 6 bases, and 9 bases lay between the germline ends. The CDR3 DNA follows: TGCAGTGCTAGAGAGCAACAGGGTCAGCCCCAGCATTTT. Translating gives CSAREQQGQPQHF.

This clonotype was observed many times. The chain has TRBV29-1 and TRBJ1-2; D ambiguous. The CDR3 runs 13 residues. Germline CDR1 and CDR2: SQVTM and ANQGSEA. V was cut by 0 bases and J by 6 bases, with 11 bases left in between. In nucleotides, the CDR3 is TGCAGCGTTGAAGATTCAGACACAAATGGCTACACCTTC. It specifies CSVEDSDTNGYTF.

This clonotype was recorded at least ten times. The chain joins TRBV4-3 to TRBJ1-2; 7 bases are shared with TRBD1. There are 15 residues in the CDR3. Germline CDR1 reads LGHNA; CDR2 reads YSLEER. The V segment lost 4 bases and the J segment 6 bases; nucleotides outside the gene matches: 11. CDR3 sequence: CASSRGQASRDGYTF. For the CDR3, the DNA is TGCGCCAGCAGCCGAGGACAGGCCTCCAGGGATGGCTACACCTTC.